Sequencing of this TCR beta chain was carried out in a study of cytomegalovirus exposure and HLA in healthy donors. Turning to the study itself: The roughly 130 validation repertoires used the same platform as the roughly 700 first-cohort repertoires (as reported by a later analysis). Notes on the study in general: A subsequent analysis found that TCR clusters from the first cohort also tended to co-occur in the 120 or so validation repertoires, with approximately 94% of cluster scores above 0. In vitro confirmation showed three CMV-associated chains to be CMV antigen specific. According to the study, roughly 160 TCR beta chains were cytomegalovirus-associated.

Sequencing was performed with immunoSEQ multiplex PCR; in TCRdb, only in-frame clones are kept and a portion is missing. The repertoire holds roughly 84,000 clones, with about nine tenths as singletons. With 1 base removed from V and 2 bases from J, the gap between germline ends came to 9 bases. The CDR3 is 14 residues long. Germline values: CDR1 SEHNR, CDR2 FQNEAQ (reference sequence). About this clone: Its target is not known.

The chain has TRBV7-9 and TRBJ2-7; perhaps TRBD2 as D (5 bases). The source of this sequence is a man younger than 45 in good health and CMV-seronegative. Sequenced material: PBMCs. The CDR3 sequence: CASSLGTGTYEQYF. CDR3 bases: TGTGCCAGCAGCTTAGGGACTGGGACCTACGAGCAGTACTTC.